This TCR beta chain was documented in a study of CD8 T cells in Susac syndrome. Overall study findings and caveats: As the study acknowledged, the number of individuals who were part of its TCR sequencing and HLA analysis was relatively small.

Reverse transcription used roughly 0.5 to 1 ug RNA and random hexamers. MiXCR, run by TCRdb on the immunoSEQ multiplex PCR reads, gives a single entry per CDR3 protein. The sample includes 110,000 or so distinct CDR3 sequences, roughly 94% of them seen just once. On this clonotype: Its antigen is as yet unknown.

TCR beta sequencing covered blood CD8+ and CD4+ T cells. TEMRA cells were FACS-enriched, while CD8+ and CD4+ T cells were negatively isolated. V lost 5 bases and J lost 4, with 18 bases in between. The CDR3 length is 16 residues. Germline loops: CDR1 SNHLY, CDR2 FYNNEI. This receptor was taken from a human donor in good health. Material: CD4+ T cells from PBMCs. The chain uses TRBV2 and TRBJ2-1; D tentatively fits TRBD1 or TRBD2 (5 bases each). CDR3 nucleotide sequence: TGTGCCAGCAGTCGAGGGACCCCCGACCTATACAATGAGCAGTTCTTC. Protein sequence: CASSRGTPDLYNEQFF.